What follows is one T cell receptor beta chain and its context. Its antigen is not identified. Other DNA sequences of this sample code for an identical CDR3. Assay: immunoSEQ multiplex PCR; the TCRdb copy retains only in-frame clones and omits some. The table records 2,500,000 or so clones, around nine tenths of them present only once. These data belong to a study of shared clonotypes between healthy human individuals. HIV-negative, healthy adults without recent acute infections or vaccinations were the donors. Study-wide points: The four-donor shared clonotypes exceeded non-shared clonotypes in generation probability, with non-shared ones scoring lower. Researchers found naive subsets generally carried larger estimated richness than memory subsets. Few donors restricted represented genetic and exposure-history diversity.

CDR1 is DFQATT, CDR2 SNEGSKA, per germline (reference sequence). CDR3 length equals 11 residues. Trimming shortened V by 4 bases and J by 3 bases, and 7 bases separated the two germline ends. The sequenced sample was naive CD4+ T cells sorted from blood. The subset denotes: CD45RA+ positively selected. The rearrangement uses TRBV20-1 and TRBJ2-7; D unclear. The sequence derives from a man between 18 and 35 years old in good health. The CDR3 bases are TGCAGTGCTACAGGAATCTACGAGCAGTACTTC. This gives the protein CSATGIYEQYF.